This TCR beta chain was sequenced for a study of cytomegalovirus exposure and HLA in healthy donors. The study, taken as a whole, reports: A later analysis linked a missense variant in DCLRE1C to the trimming of TCR beta V and J genes. At a 0.05 false discovery rate, a later analysis found approximately 15,000 TCR beta sequences to be associated with HLA alleles. Previous analysis showed most TCR beta V segments were productive about 90% or about 30% of the time. A later analysis reported that several of the most significant clusters appeared to be linked to common viral pathogens, among them Epstein-Barr virus.

Both 60 Vbeta primers and 13 Jbeta primers went into the PCR. Profiled with immunoSEQ multiplex PCR; TCRdb holds only in-frame clones, not every one. This table holds roughly 71,000 clones, around two thirds found once. CDR3 length equals 16 residues. CDR1 and CDR2 (germline): MNHEY, SVGAGI. J gave up 4 bases and V 0 bases, and 4 bases lay outside the gene matches. Regarding this clone: Antigen: not known.

This sequence was found in a human donor in good health. The sample taken for sequencing was PBMCs. This sequence joins TRBV6-5 and TRBJ2-1; 9 bases match TRBD2. CDR3 amino acids: CASSYSSGRGYNEQFF. CDR3 sequence (DNA): TGTGCCAGCAGTTACTCTAGCGGGAGAGGATACAATGAGCAGTTCTTC.